These 20 T cell receptor beta chains originate from one sample sequenced in a study of blood T cell repertoires in COVID-19. Libraries were prepared by immunoSEQ multiplex PCR; TCRdb keeps only in-frame clonotypes and omits some of them. The table includes around 450,000 clones, about 90% detected once. Sequenced sample: PBMCs or T cells enriched from blood (not recorded which). The receptors were sampled from a woman between 18 and 30 years old who had recovered from COVID-19.

This chain uses TRBV10-3 with TRBJ1-1, with 10 bases aligning to TRBD1. The ends lost 6 bases at V and 3 bases at J; junction bases unmatched: 10. In germline, CDR1 is ENHRY, CDR2 SYGVKD. The CDR3 loop spans 16 amino acids. CDR3 bases: TGTGCCATCAGCGACAGGGGGCTGGGGATGGACACTGAAGCTTTCTTT. The encoded protein is CAISDRGLGMDTEAFF.

The chain carries TRBV30 and TRBJ2-1, with 8 bases identical to TRBD2. This CDR3 has 14 amino acids. Germline V gene lookup returns CDR1 GTSNPN and CDR2 SVGIG (reference sequence). J gave up 3 bases and V 3 bases, and 4 bases lay outside the gene matches. In DNA form, the CDR3 reads TGTGCCTGGAGCCGACTAGCGTACTACAATGAGCAGTTCTTC. It yields the protein CAWSRLAYYNEQFF.

The CDR3: CASTRNRYNEQFF. The CDR3 coding sequence is TGTGCCAGCACCCGAAACCGGTACAATGAGCAGTTCTTC. This sequence joins TRBV6-6 and TRBJ2-1; D gene ambiguous. This CDR3 is 13 amino acids long. Germline CDR1 is MNHNY and CDR2 is SVGAGI (reference sequence). The germline V and J ends were trimmed by 7 bases and 4 bases, with 11 bases remaining between them.

CDR3 in amino acids: CASSEQGSETQYF. As DNA, the CDR3 is TGTGCCAGCAGTGAACAGGGTTCGGAGACCCAGTACTTC. V and J are TRBV6-1 and TRBJ2-5, with D perhaps matching TRBD1 (5 bases). CDR1 is MNHNS and CDR2 is SASEGT in the germline V gene. The V gene lost 2 bases and the J gene lost 5 bases, with 9 bases spanning the gap. This CDR3 has 13 residues.

The chain recombines TRBV10-1 with TRBJ2-3; TRBD2 matches 8 bases. J was trimmed by 8 bases and V by 2 bases; bases with no gene match: 12. The germline V gene has CDR1 WNHNN and CDR2 SYGVQD (reference sequence). This CDR3 is 16 amino acids long. CDR3 amino acids: CASSERLAGAQGTQYF. The CDR3 bases are TGCGCCAGCAGTGAGAGGCTAGCGGGTGCACAGGGTACGCAGTATTTT.

J is TRBJ1-2 and V is TRBV7-9; a weak D match, TRBD1 (5 bases). Germline-derived CDR1 and CDR2 are SEHNR and FQNEAQ (reference sequence). CDR3 length: 13 amino acids. V lost 2 bases, J lost 6 bases, and 10 bases lay in between. The CDR3 loop reads CASSLWGGDGYTF. In DNA form, the CDR3 reads TGTGCCAGCAGCTTATGGGGCGGAGATGGCTACACCTTC.

V usage is TRBV27 and J usage is TRBJ1-5; 7 positions match TRBD1. Germline V gene sequence: CDR1 MNHEY, CDR2 SMNVEV (reference sequence). The CDR3 is 14 residues long. Trimming took 8 bases from V and 1 from J; bases not matched to a gene: 5. CDR3 DNA: TGTGCCAGCTCTCGACAGGGAAGCAATCAGCCCCAGCATTTT. Its translation: CASSRQGSNQPQHF.

As DNA, the CDR3 is TGCGCCAGCAGCCCGGGACTAGCGGGGGGAGAGCAGTTCTTC. Its translation: CASSPGLAGGEQFF. V usage is TRBV5-1 and J usage is TRBJ2-1; 15 positions agree with TRBD2. Germline CDR1 and CDR2: SGHRS and YFSETQ. This CDR3 is built from 14 residues. J lost 10 bases, V lost 4 bases, and 3 bases had no gene match.

A few counts support this clone. The V and J genes are TRBV5-5 and TRBJ2-7; D might be TRBD2 (5 bases). CDR3 length: 14 residues. Trimming cost V 2 bases and J 5 bases, with 14 bases left between them. The germline V gene encodes CDR1 SGHKS and CDR2 YYEKEE (reference sequence). In DNA, the CDR3 is TGTGCCAGCAGCTTTAGGACGGGGTCCAACGAGCAGTACTTC. This encodes CASSFRTGSNEQYF.

The rearrangement joins TRBV2 to TRBJ1-5; 7 nucleotides match TRBD1. V lost 6 bases, J lost 3 bases, and 11 bases stayed unmatched. The CDR3 totals 16 residues. Looked up from germline, CDR1 is SNHLY and CDR2 is FYNNEI. CDR3: CASRPPGTALNQPQHF. The CDR3 DNA reads as TGTGCCAGCAGGCCCCCGGGGACAGCACTCAATCAGCCCCAGCATTTT. Complete variable domain (other parts from reference TRBV2 and TRBJ1-5): EPEVTQTPSHQVTQMGQEVILRCVPISNHLYFYWYRQILGQKVEFLVSFYNNEISEKSEIFDDQFSVERPDGSNFTLKIRSTKLEDSAMYFCASRPPGTALNQPQHFGDGTRLSIL.

V is TRBV7-8 and J is TRBJ2-7; no definite D call. Trimming shortened V by 5 bases and J by 6 bases, and 14 bases separated the two germline ends. The germline gives CDR1 SGHVS, CDR2 FQNEAQ. The CDR3 is 13 amino acids. In DNA form, the CDR3 reads TGTGCCAGCAGCCCAAACTTAGAGTTCGAGCAGTACTTC. Its translation is CASSPNLEFEQYF.

The gene calls are TRBV27 and TRBJ1-2; D gene uncertain. V was shortened by 6 bases and J by 2 bases, with 10 bases between the two germline ends. CDR3 size: 13 residues. The germline CDR1 and CDR2 sequences are MNHEY and SMNVEV (reference sequence). The CDR3 DNA is TGTGCCAGCAGCGGGGAGTTGAACTATGGCTACACCTTC. This sequence encodes CASSGELNYGYTF.

With respect to this clone: Distinct nucleotide sequences in the sample also encode this CDR3. V and J are TRBV5-1 and TRBJ1-1; D is uncertain. CDR1 and CDR2 (germline): SGHRS, YFSETQ. This CDR3 contains 12 residues. V was shortened by 0 bases and J by 6 bases, with 6 bases between the two germline ends. CDR3 region: CASSLGQSEAFF. CDR3 sequence (DNA): TGCGCCAGCAGCTTGGGGCAGTCTGAAGCTTTCTTT.

This clone was seen just once. This chain uses TRBV5-1 with TRBJ1-1; D not resolved. Trimming took off 1 base at V and 11 bases at J, with 15 bases between the two ends. CDR1 and CDR2 (germline): SGHRS, YFSETQ. The CDR3 runs 13 residues. CDR3 DNA sequence: TGCGCCAGCAGCTTGTCAGCCGGACTGGGGGCTTTCTTT. Protein: CASSLSAGLGAFF.

Details on this clone: Other DNA sequences from this sample encode an identical CDR3 as well. V usage is TRBV5-6 and J usage is TRBJ2-6; a weak D match, TRBD1 (6 bases). The CDR3 contains 15 residues. CDR1 is SGHDT and CDR2 is YYEEEE in the germline V gene. The ends were cut back, 4 bases at V and 1 base at J, with 9 bases in the middle. CDR3 nucleotide sequence: TGTGCCAGCAGCCTACAGGGATCTGGGGCCAACGTCCTGACTTTC. Amino acids: CASSLQGSGANVLTF.

This clone is a singleton in its sample. The V and J genes are TRBV5-8 and TRBJ1-1, with D possibly matching TRBD1 (6 bases). V was pared by 0 bases and J by 1 base, with 10 bases between. This CDR3 is 15 amino acids long. Per the germline V gene, CDR1 is SGHTS and CDR2 is YDEGEE. The CDR3 region is CASSLAQGWNTEAFF. The CDR3 DNA reads TGTGCCAGCAGCTTGGCCCAGGGGTGGAACACTGAAGCTTTCTTT.

The V gene is TRBV2, the J gene TRBJ1-5, with D possibly matching TRBD1 (5 bases). V was shortened by 5 bases and J by 1 base, with 9 bases between the two germline ends. This CDR3 has 14 amino acids. Germline CDR1 SNHLY, CDR2 FYNNEI. The CDR3 nucleotides are TGTGCCAGCAGTTTTGACAGAAGCAATCAGCCCCAGCATTTT. Its protein is CASSFDRSNQPQHF.

The V gene is TRBV7-9, the J gene TRBJ1-5; possibly TRBD1 for D (5 bases). V lost 5 bases and J 0 bases, leaving 11 bases between the germline ends. Germline lookup yields CDR1 SEHNR and CDR2 FQNEAQ (reference sequence). There are 15 residues in the CDR3. As DNA, the CDR3 is TGTGCCAGCAGCCGGGCAGGGCTTAGCAATCAGCCCCAGCATTTT. Its protein is CASSRAGLSNQPQHF.

This clone appeared a few times. The gene calls are TRBV3-1 (or the pseudogene TRBV3-2) and TRBJ2-2; 9 bases fit TRBD1. Germline V gene sequence: CDR1 LGHDT, CDR2 YNNKEL (reference sequence). Trimming took 4 bases from V and 4 from J; bases not matched to a gene: 7. This CDR3 spans 16 amino acids. This CDR3 reads CASSRPGTGITGELFF. CDR3 DNA: TGTGCCAGCAGCCGGCCCGGGACAGGGATCACCGGGGAGCTGTTTTTT.

The CDR3 bases are TGTGCCTGGAAATTAGGGGTAAGGACTGAAGCTTTCTTT. Amino acids: CAWKLGVRTEAFF. The chain joins TRBV30 to TRBJ1-1, with D perhaps matching TRBD1 (5 bases). Germline loops: CDR1 GTSNPN, CDR2 SVGIG (reference sequence). The CDR3 runs to 13 residues. Trimming cost V 4 bases and J 5 bases, with 14 bases left between them.